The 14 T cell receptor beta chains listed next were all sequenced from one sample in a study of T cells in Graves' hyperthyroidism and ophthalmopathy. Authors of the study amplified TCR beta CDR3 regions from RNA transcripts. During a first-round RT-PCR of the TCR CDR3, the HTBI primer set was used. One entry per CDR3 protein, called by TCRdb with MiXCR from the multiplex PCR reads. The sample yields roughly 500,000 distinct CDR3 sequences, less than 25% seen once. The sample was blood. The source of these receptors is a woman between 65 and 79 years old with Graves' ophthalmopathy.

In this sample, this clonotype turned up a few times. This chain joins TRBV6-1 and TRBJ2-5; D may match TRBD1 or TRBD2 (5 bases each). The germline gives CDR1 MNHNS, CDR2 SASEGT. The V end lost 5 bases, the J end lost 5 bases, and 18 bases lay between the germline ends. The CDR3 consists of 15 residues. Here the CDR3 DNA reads TGTGCCAGCAGTTTGGGGACCCAAAACGGGGAGACCCAGTACTTC. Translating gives CASSLGTQNGETQYF.

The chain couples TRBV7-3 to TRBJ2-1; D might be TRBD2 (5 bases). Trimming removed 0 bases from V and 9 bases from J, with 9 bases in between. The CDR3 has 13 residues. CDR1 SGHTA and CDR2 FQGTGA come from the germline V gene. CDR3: CASSLTEAVEQFF. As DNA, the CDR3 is TGTGCCAGCAGCTTAACGGAAGCGGTTGAGCAGTTCTTC.

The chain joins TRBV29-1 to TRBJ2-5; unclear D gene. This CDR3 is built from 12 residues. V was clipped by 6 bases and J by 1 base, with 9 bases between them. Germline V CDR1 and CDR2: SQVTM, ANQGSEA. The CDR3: CSVQPSQETQYF. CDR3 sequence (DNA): TGCAGCGTCCAACCCAGCCAAGAGACCCAGTACTTC.

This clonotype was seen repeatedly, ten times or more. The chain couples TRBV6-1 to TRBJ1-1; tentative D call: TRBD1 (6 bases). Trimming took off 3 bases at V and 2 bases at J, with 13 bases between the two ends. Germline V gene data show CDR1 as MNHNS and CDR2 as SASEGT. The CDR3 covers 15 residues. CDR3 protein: CASSDWGQDNTEAFF. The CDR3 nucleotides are TGTGCCAGCAGTGATTGGGGGCAGGATAACACTGAAGCTTTCTTT.

CDR3 sequence: CASSQDGQGRSYEQYF. For the CDR3, the DNA is TGTGCCAGCAGCCAAGACGGGCAGGGGAGGTCCTACGAGCAGTACTTC. The chain combines TRBV14 with TRBJ2-7, with D possibly being TRBD1 or TRBD2 (6 bases each). V lost 0 bases, J lost 1 base, and 13 bases lay in between. CDR1 SGHDN and CDR2 FVKESK come from the germline V gene. This CDR3 has 16 amino acids.

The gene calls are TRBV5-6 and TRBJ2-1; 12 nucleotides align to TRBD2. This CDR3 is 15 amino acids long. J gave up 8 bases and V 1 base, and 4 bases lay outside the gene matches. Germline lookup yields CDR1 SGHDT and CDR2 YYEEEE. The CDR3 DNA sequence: TGTGCCAGCAGCTTGTGGCTAGCGGGAGGGGATGAGCAGTTCTTC. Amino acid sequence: CASSLWLAGGDEQFF.

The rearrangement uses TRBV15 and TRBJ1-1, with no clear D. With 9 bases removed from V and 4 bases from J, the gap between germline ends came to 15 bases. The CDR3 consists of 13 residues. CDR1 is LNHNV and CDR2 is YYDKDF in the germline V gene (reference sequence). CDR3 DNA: TGTGCCACTACCCGTCGGGGTTTCACTGAAGCTTTCTTT. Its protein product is CATTRRGFTEAFF.

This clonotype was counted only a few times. The CDR3 is CASSLVASGRSDTQYF. The CDR3 bases are TGTGCCAGCAGCTTAGTAGCTAGCGGGAGATCAGATACGCAGTATTTT. The V and J genes are TRBV7-9 and TRBJ2-3; 10 nucleotides agree with TRBD2. The V gene's germline CDR1 is SEHNR and CDR2 FQNEAQ (reference sequence). The CDR3 extends over 16 amino acids. Trimming removed 1 base from V and 4 bases from J; junction bases left unmatched: 5.

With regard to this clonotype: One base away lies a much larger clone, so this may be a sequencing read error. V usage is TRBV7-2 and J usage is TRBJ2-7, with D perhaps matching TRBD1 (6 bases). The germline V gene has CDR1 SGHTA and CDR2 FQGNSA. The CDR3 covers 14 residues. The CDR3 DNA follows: TGTGGCAGCAGCTTAGACAGGCGGTCCTACGAGCAGTACTTC. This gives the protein CGSSLDRRSYEQYF.

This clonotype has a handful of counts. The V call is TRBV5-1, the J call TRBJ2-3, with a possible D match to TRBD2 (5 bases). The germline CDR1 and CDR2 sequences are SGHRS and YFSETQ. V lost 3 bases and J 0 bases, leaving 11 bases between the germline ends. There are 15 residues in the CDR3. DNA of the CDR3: TGCGCCAGCAGCTCGGGTGGGAGAAGCACAGATACGCAGTATTTT. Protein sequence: CASSSGGRSTDTQYF.

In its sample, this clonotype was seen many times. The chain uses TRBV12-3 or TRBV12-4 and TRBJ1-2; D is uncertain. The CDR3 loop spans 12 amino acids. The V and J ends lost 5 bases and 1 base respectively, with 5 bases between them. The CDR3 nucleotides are TGTGCCAGCAGTAACTATAACTATGGCTACACCTTC. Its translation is CASSNYNYGYTF.

CDR3 nucleotides: TGTGCTAGTGGTTTGGGACAGGGTAGGGACCAGTACTTC. Translation gives CASGLGQGRDQYF. V gene TRBV12-5 combines with J gene TRBJ2-5; 7 nucleotides match TRBD1. CDR3 size: 13 residues. From germline, CDR1 is LGHNT and CDR2 FRNRAP. The trim removed 1 base at V and 10 bases at J, leaving 6 bases unmatched.

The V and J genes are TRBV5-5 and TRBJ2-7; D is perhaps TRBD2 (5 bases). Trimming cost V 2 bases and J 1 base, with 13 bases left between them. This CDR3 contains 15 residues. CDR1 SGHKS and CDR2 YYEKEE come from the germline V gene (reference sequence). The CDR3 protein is CASSLSIPGSYEQYF. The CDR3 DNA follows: TGTGCCAGCAGCTTATCTATTCCGGGGTCCTACGAGCAGTACTTC.

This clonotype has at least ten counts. The CDR3 bases are TGCAGCGCCAGCCAAAGGGGCGAGCAGTACTTC. Translation gives CSASQRGEQYF. The chain links TRBV29-1 to TRBJ2-7; D may be TRBD1 (5 bases). The germline V gene encodes CDR1 SQVTM and CDR2 ANQGSEA. V shed 7 bases and J shed 6 bases, with 13 bases lying between them. This CDR3 spans 11 amino acids.